A single sample is the source of the 20 T cell receptor beta chains below, sequenced in a study of post-analysis software for immune sequencing data. Overall study findings and caveats: In patients, about five TRBV segments were more frequent than in controls, with TRBV5-6, TRBV5-1 and TRBV20-1 among them.

Unique molecular identifiers featured in each of the TCR beta cDNA libraries. TCRdb processed the PCR reads anew with MiXCR; each CDR3 protein has one entry. In the table there are around 200,000 distinct CDR3 sequences, about 30% of which are singletons. No antigen has been identified for these receptors. The specimen was blood. The receptor source for this set is a girl younger than 18 with multiple sclerosis.

Notes on this clonotype: A read error may be the cause here, since a much bigger clone is one base away. The rearrangement joins TRBV7-3 to TRBJ2-6, with D perhaps TRBD1 or TRBD2 (5 bases each). This CDR3 spans 16 amino acids. The germline CDR1 and CDR2 sequences are SGHTA and FQGTGA. In DNA, the CDR3 is TGTGCCAGCAGCGCGCGCAGGGTAGCCGGGGCCAACGTCCGGACTTTC. Residues: CASSARRVAGANVRTF.

Points on this clonotype: At one end the junction does not follow the germline gene, possibly because of a read error. The chain links TRBV3-1 to TRBJ2-7; possibly TRBD1 for D (5 bases). This CDR3 has 12 residues. CDR1 and CDR2 from the germline V gene are LGHDT and YNNKEL (reference sequence). The CDR3 bases are TGTGCCAGCGGCCAGGGTCAGGGCGAGCAGTACTTC. Amino acid sequence: CASGQGQGEQYF.

Note on this clonotype: A much larger clone lies one base from this, so it may be a read error. This chain connects TRBV5-1 to TRBJ2-1, with TRBD1 identical over 9 bases. The length of the CDR3 is 15 residues. Germline lookup yields CDR1 SGHRS and CDR2 YFSETQ. CDR3 in DNA: TGCACCAGCAGCACAACCGGGACAGGGAGTTTAGGGCAGTTCTTC. This gives the protein CTSSTTGTGSLGQFF.

J is TRBJ1-1 and V is TRBV6-6, with 9 bases aligning to TRBD1. The CDR3 is made up of 17 amino acids. With 6 bases clipped from V and 3 bases from J, the junction kept 14 bases outside the gene matches. Germline V gene sequence: CDR1 MNHNY, CDR2 SVGAGI (reference sequence). CDR3 in DNA: TGTGCCAGCAGGCAGGGACAGGGAGATATAAGAGACACTGAAGCTTTCTTT. This encodes CASRQGQGDIRDTEAFF.

The V call is TRBV4-2, the J call TRBJ2-4; D possibly matches TRBD1 or TRBD2 (5 bases each). The germline gives CDR1 LGHNA, CDR2 YNFKEQ. CDR3 length: 19 residues. V gave up 2 bases and J gave up 0 bases, with 20 bases separating them. CDR3 sequence reads: CASSQSFESGTLAKNIQYF. In DNA, the CDR3 is TGTGCCAGCAGCCAATCCTTCGAGTCGGGGACGCTAGCCAAAAACATTCAGTACTTC.

This clonotype was counted between two and nine times. V usage is TRBV2 and J usage is TRBJ1-1; possible D gene TRBD1, 6 bases. CDR3 length: 12 amino acids. The V and J ends lost 6 bases and 6 bases respectively, with 11 bases between them. Germline-derived CDR1 and CDR2 are SNHLY and FYNNEI. The CDR3 coding sequence is TGTGCCAGCAGATTCGGGGGCCCTGAAGCTTTCTTT. It encodes CASRFGGPEAFF.

This clonotype has a count of ten or more. This chain links TRBV25-1 with TRBJ2-7, with 10 bases aligning to TRBD1. The ends lost 1 base at V and 6 bases at J; junction bases unmatched: 9. Germline lookup yields CDR1 MGHDK and CDR2 SYGVNS. The CDR3 is 16 residues long. CDR3 in amino acids: CASSEFRGTGDSEQYF. The CDR3 DNA is TGTGCCAGCAGTGAATTTAGGGGGACAGGGGATAGCGAGCAGTACTTC.

This chain links TRBV6-1 with TRBJ2-5; 10 bases map to TRBD1. Per the germline V gene, CDR1 is MNHNS and CDR2 is SASEGT. V trimming: 4 bases; J trimming: 11 bases; junction bases outside the gene matches: 13. This CDR3 region has 15 residues. This chain's CDR3 is CASSVVDRGRDEQYF. The CDR3 nucleotides read TGTGCCAGCAGTGTGGTCGACAGGGGGCGGGATGAGCAGTACTTC.

In the case of this clonotype: A read error may explain this, as a much larger clone is one base away. The chain recombines TRBV6-5 with TRBJ2-5; D might be TRBD1 (6 bases). This CDR3 comprises 12 residues. Germline CDR1 is MNHEY and CDR2 is SVGAGI. V shed 6 bases and J shed 3 bases, with 8 bases lying between them. CDR3 sequence (DNA): TGTGCCAGCAGCAACAGGGAAGAGACCCAGTACTTC. Translating gives CASSNREETQYF.

Ten or more counts support this clonotype. The J gene is TRBJ2-7, the V gene TRBV28; 8 nucleotides match TRBD2. The CDR3 is made up of 15 amino acids. CDR1 is MDHEN and CDR2 is SYDVKM in the germline V gene. Trimming cost V 6 bases and J 0 bases; bases outside gene matches: 7. The CDR3 coding sequence is TGTGCCAGCAGGACGCGCGGGAGGAGCTCCTACGAGCAGTACTTC. It yields the protein CASRTRGRSSYEQYF.

There are a few counts of this clonotype. J is TRBJ1-1 and V is TRBV20-1; TRBD1 might be the D (5 bases). The CDR3 has 15 amino acids. Trimming took 5 bases from V and 1 from J, leaving 17 bases between them. CDR1 DFQATT and CDR2 SNEGSKA come from the germline V gene (reference sequence). The CDR3 sequence is CSAPSGGAGNTEAFF. The CDR3 nucleotides are TGCAGTGCTCCCAGCGGAGGGGCCGGGAACACTGAAGCTTTCTTT.

This clonotype was seen ten or more times. The genes are TRBV20-1 and TRBJ2-7, with D possibly being TRBD1 (6 bases). The CDR3 length is 12 residues. Germline CDR1 reads DFQATT; CDR2 reads SNEGSKA (reference sequence). Trimming took 6 bases from V and 7 from J, leaving 16 bases between them. CDR3 residues: CSASLTGKEQYF. Written as DNA, the CDR3 is TGCAGTGCCAGCCTAACAGGGAAAGAGCAGTACTTC.

This clonotype was observed at least ten times. V and J are TRBV5-1 and TRBJ2-3, with TRBD1 identical over 7 bases. The CDR3 is 15 amino acids. Trimming at V came to 4 bases and at J to 5 bases, leaving 10 bases not matched to a gene. CDR1 and CDR2 from the germline V gene are SGHRS and YFSETQ. CDR3 in amino acids: CASSQGGTLRDTQYF. The CDR3 DNA reads TGCGCCAGCAGCCAAGGGGGCACCCTGAGAGATACGCAGTATTTT.

In this sample, this clonotype turned up many times. The CDR3 DNA reads as TGTGCCAGCTCACCTATCCCAGAGACCCAGTACTTC. This encodes CASSPIPETQYF. The chain couples TRBV18 to TRBJ2-5; D not resolved. V gave up 3 bases and J gave up 4 bases, with 6 bases separating them. Germline CDR1 KGHSH, CDR2 LQKENI. The CDR3 totals 12 residues.

This clonotype has a count of ten or more. The chain recombines TRBV7-2 with TRBJ2-6; no clear D. Per germline, CDR1 SGHTA and CDR2 FQGNSA. V lost 1 base and J lost 4, with 14 bases in between. This CDR3 contains 17 residues. The CDR3 sequence is CASSLGPTAGGANVLTF. In DNA, the CDR3 is TGTGCCAGCAGCTTAGGGCCGACGGCAGGAGGGGCCAACGTCCTGACTTTC.

The chain links TRBV6-2 or TRBV6-3 to TRBJ2-1; D may be TRBD2 (5 bases). CDR1 and CDR2 (germline): MNHEY, SVGEGT. Between the trimmed V and J ends, which lost 3 bases and 8 bases, there was a span of 17 bases. The CDR3 loop spans 15 amino acids. Here the CDR3 reads CASSYRRVDTDEQFF. The CDR3 DNA reads as TGTGCCAGCAGTTATAGGCGGGTGGATACGGATGAGCAGTTCTTC.

This clonotype was counted once. Given a much more abundant clone one base away, this may be a read error. The chain combines TRBV4-2 with TRBJ2-5, with 8 bases identical to TRBD2. Trimming cost V 0 bases and J 11 bases; bases outside gene matches: 11. The germline gives CDR1 LGHNA, CDR2 YNFKEQ. The CDR3 spans 15 residues. The chain's CDR3 is CASSQDVMAGGGQYF. Written as DNA, the CDR3 is TGTGCCAGCAGCCAAGATGTGATGGCGGGAGGAGGGCAGTACTTC.

Comment on this clonotype: This could be a read error, since a much larger clone is one nucleotide away. The rearrangement links TRBV12-3 or TRBV12-4 to TRBJ2-1, with TRBD2 as a possible D gene (6 bases). The CDR3 sequence is 13 residues long. DNA for the CDR3: TGTGCCGGCAGTCCCCGACTAGTTTATGGGCAGTTCTTC. As protein: CAGSPRLVYGQFF.

This clonotype was recorded at least ten times. V gene TRBV5-1 combines with J gene TRBJ1-2; unclear D gene. V was shortened by 2 bases and J by 7 bases, with 15 bases between the two germline ends. Per the germline V gene, CDR1 is SGHRS and CDR2 is YFSETQ. This CDR3 has 14 amino acids. CDR3 coding DNA: TGCGCCAGCAGCTTTATCGACCCCGGCGGTGGCTACACCTTC. Amino acid sequence: CASSFIDPGGGYTF.

The chain recombines TRBV20-1 with TRBJ1-1; D is perhaps TRBD1 (5 bases). The CDR3 length is 21 residues. Germline V gene sequence: CDR1 DFQATT, CDR2 SNEGSKA (reference sequence). Trimming pared 5 bases from V and 2 bases from J, leaving 36 bases between. As DNA, the CDR3 is TGCAGTGCTGGGACGCCACGGTCGGCTCTAACCCTCACTTCGGGAAACACTGAAGCTTTCTTT. Protein: CSAGTPRSALTLTSGNTEAFF.